These T cell receptor beta chains were read from a single sample in a study of control samples from healthy donors and cancer patients. Here immunoSEQ multiplex PCR was the method, and the copy in TCRdb shows in-frame clones only, minus some. The top ten clones hold 3.5% to 4.5% of a sample with some 99,000 clones, about nine tenths of them seen once. Input material: blood. Source of these receptors: a human donor in good health. The donor label of this sample is uncertain. Each CDR3 is given with its conserved first and last residue. Each record gives: D gene, V gene, clone size, J gene, CDR3 protein, CDR3 DNA. D genes are given only for firm matches. Some rows have no size entry. The others give once, few or many, or a class for an expanded clone.

d_call: -
v_call: TRBV19
clone_size: -
j_call: TRBJ1-2
cdr3_aa: CASSIDRGGYTF
cdr3_nt: TGTGCCAGTAGTATAGATCGAGGTGGCTACACCTTC

d_call: TRBD1
v_call: TRBV19
clone_size: -
j_call: TRBJ1-5
cdr3_aa: CASMKGTAGLGQPQHF
cdr3_nt: TGTGCCAGTATGAAAGGGACAGCCGGGCTAGGTCAGCCCCAGCATTTT

d_call: -
v_call: TRBV5-1
clone_size: few
j_call: TRBJ2-2
cdr3_aa: CASSPMTGANTGELFF
cdr3_nt: TGCGCCAGCAGTCCGATGACGGGGGCGAACACCGGGGAGCTGTTTTTT

d_call: -
v_call: TRBV6-5
clone_size: -
j_call: TRBJ1-1
cdr3_aa: CASSYSSRETEAFF
cdr3_nt: TGTGCCAGCAGTTACTCGTCGAGGGAGACTGAAGCTTTCTTT

d_call: TRBD2
v_call: TRBV13
clone_size: -
j_call: TRBJ2-1
cdr3_aa: CASSSLGLAGGPGEQFF
cdr3_nt: TGTGCCAGCAGCTCTCTGGGACTAGCGGGGGGGCCTGGTGAGCAGTTCTTC

d_call: -
v_call: TRBV5-1
clone_size: -
j_call: TRBJ1-5
cdr3_aa: CASSPDGQPQHF
cdr3_nt: TGCGCCAGCAGCCCGGACGGTCAGCCCCAGCATTTT

d_call: TRBD1
v_call: TRBV19
clone_size: -
j_call: TRBJ2-3
cdr3_aa: CASSIDTARDRGTDTQYF
cdr3_nt: TGTGCCAGTAGTATAGATACTGCCCGGGACAGGGGGACAGATACGCAGTATTTT

d_call: -
v_call: TRBV7-2
clone_size: -
j_call: TRBJ2-1
cdr3_aa: CASSLALNNEQFF
cdr3_nt: TGTGCCAGCAGCTTAGCTCTAAACAATGAGCAGTTCTTC

d_call: -
v_call: TRBV6-6
clone_size: -
j_call: TRBJ1-6
cdr3_aa: CASRAINSPLHF
cdr3_nt: TGTGCCAGCAGAGCTATTAATTCACCCCTCCACTTT

d_call: -
v_call: TRBV2
clone_size: -
j_call: TRBJ2-3
cdr3_aa: CASSEETTSTDTQYF
cdr3_nt: TGTGCCAGCAGTGAGGAGACAACTAGCACAGATACGCAGTATTTT

d_call: -
v_call: TRBV29-1
clone_size: once
j_call: TRBJ1-3
cdr3_aa: CSVGVGTTGNTIYF
cdr3_nt: TGCAGCGTTGGTGTGGGGACGACTGGAAACACCATATATTTT

d_call: -
v_call: TRBV10-3
clone_size: -
j_call: TRBJ2-4
cdr3_aa: CAISVDRAKNIQYF
cdr3_nt: TGTGCCATCAGTGTCGACAGGGCCAAAAACATTCAGTACTTC

d_call: TRBD1
v_call: TRBV5-1
clone_size: -
j_call: TRBJ2-3
cdr3_aa: CASSLDGTGGGDTQYF
cdr3_nt: TGCGCCAGCAGCTTGGATGGGACAGGGGGTGGTGATACGCAGTATTTT

d_call: -
v_call: TRBV4-1
clone_size: -
j_call: TRBJ2-7
cdr3_aa: CASSQGQAYEQYF
cdr3_nt: TGCGCCAGCAGCCAAGGACAGGCCTACGAGCAGTACTTC

d_call: -
v_call: TRBV6-5
clone_size: -
j_call: TRBJ2-1
cdr3_aa: CASRQLSQNEQFF
cdr3_nt: TGTGCCAGCCGGCAGTTATCACAAAATGAGCAGTTCTTC

d_call: -
v_call: TRBV6-5
clone_size: -
j_call: TRBJ1-2
cdr3_aa: CASSYQSGPPSYGYTF
cdr3_nt: TGTGCCAGCAGTTATCAGTCGGGACCTCCGAGCTATGGCTACACCTTC

d_call: -
v_call: TRBV10-3
clone_size: -
j_call: TRBJ2-2
cdr3_aa: CAISVDTGELFF
cdr3_nt: TGTGCCATCAGTGTAGATACCGGGGAGCTGTTTTTT

d_call: TRBD1
v_call: TRBV27
clone_size: -
j_call: TRBJ2-7
cdr3_aa: CASSILGQGSYEQYF
cdr3_nt: TGTGCCAGCAGTATCCTAGGACAGGGATCCTACGAGCAGTACTTC

d_call: -
v_call: TRBV6-1
clone_size: -
j_call: TRBJ2-5
cdr3_aa: CASSEWGGVEETQYF
cdr3_nt: TGTGCCAGCAGTGAATGGGGCGGGGTAGAAGAGACCCAGTACTTC

d_call: TRBD1
v_call: TRBV5-1
clone_size: few
j_call: TRBJ2-3
cdr3_aa: CASSLGQGNRGDTQYF
cdr3_nt: TGCGCCAGCAGCTTGGGACAGGGAAACAGGGGAGATACGCAGTATTTT

d_call: -
v_call: TRBV19
clone_size: once
j_call: TRBJ1-1
cdr3_aa: CASSTPYQDTEAFF
cdr3_nt: TGTGCCAGTAGTACGCCTTACCAAGACACTGAAGCTTTCTTT

d_call: -
v_call: TRBV5-5
clone_size: -
j_call: TRBJ1-4
cdr3_aa: CASSEGEREKLFF
cdr3_nt: TGTGCCAGCAGCGAGGGGGAAAGGGAAAAACTGTTTTTT

d_call: -
v_call: TRBV12-5
clone_size: -
j_call: TRBJ1-2
cdr3_aa: CASGSSLKQGRDGYTF
cdr3_nt: TGTGCTAGTGGTTCATCCTTGAAACAGGGTCGGGATGGCTACACCTTC

d_call: -
v_call: TRBV6-6
clone_size: few
j_call: TRBJ1-4
cdr3_aa: CASSSVQGGTNEKLFF
cdr3_nt: TGTGCCAGCAGTTCGGTACAGGGAGGCACTAATGAAAAACTGTTTTTT

d_call: TRBD2
v_call: TRBV7-8
clone_size: -
j_call: TRBJ2-5
cdr3_aa: CASSWASGSQETQYF
cdr3_nt: TGTGCCAGCAGCTGGGCTAGCGGGAGTCAAGAGACCCAGTACTTC